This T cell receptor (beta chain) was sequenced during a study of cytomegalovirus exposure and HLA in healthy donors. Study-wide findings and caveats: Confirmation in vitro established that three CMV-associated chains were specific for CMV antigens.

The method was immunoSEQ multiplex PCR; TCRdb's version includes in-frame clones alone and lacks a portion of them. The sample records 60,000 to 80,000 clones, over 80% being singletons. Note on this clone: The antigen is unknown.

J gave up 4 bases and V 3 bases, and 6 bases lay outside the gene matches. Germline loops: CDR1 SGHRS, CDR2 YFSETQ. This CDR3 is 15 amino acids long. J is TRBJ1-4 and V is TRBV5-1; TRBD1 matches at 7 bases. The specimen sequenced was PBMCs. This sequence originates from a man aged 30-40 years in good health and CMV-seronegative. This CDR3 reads CASSSTGQLNEKLFF. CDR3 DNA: TGCGCCAGCAGCTCAACGGGACAGCTTAATGAAAAACTGTTTTTT.